This T cell receptor beta chain comes out of a study of cytomegalovirus exposure and HLA in healthy donors. Healthy bone marrow donors made up the donor group. Findings and limits, study-wide: In a later analysis, at a false discovery rate of 0.05, 16,951 TCR beta sequences were associated with HLA alleles. A missense DCLRE1C variant was associated with V- and J-gene trimming of TCR beta chains in a later analysis, and an independent cohort replicated the association.

The study ran its PCR with 60 Vbeta and 13 Jbeta primers. The table came from immunoSEQ multiplex PCR; TCRdb's copy has only in-frame clones and leaves some out. The repertoire consists of around 130,000 clones, with around 9% occurring once and the leading ten covering 4.5% to 5.5%. A note on this clone: Its antigen is not known.

CDR1 and CDR2 from the germline V gene are MNHNY and SVGAGI (reference sequence). Trimming stripped 5 bases from V and 0 bases from J, with 17 bases between. The length of the CDR3 is 16 residues. This receptor was obtained from a man between 40 and 49 years old in good health and CMV-seronegative. The V gene is TRBV6-6, the J gene TRBJ2-7, with a possible D match to TRBD1 (6 bases). The material sequenced was PBMCs. The DNA for the CDR3 is TGTGCCAGCAGTCTGACAGGCTACCATGTCTCCTACGAGCAGTACTTC. Its protein is CASSLTGYHVSYEQYF.